This T cell receptor (beta chain) was captured by sequencing in a study of technical replicates of blood from a few donors. V was clipped by 2 bases and J by 12 bases, with 22 bases between them. This CDR3 is 15 amino acids long. The data were produced by immunoSEQ multiplex PCR, yet TCRdb's version contains in-frame clones alone and is incomplete. The sample records approximately 49,000 clones, approximately 90% being singletons. The clonotype originates from a human donor in good health. Some clones in this sample may be carry-over from other donors' samples. The V and J genes are TRBV6-7 and TRBJ1-2; possibly TRBD1 for D (5 bases). TRBV6-7 is an ORF for which the function is uncertain. Sequencing was done on a sample of PBMCs. Here the CDR3 reads CASSYPQQVPNVDTF. CDR3 nucleotide sequence: TGTGCCAGCAGTTACCCCCAACAGGTCCCCAACGTGGACACCTTC.